These 4 T cell receptor beta chains came from one sample sequenced in a study of identical twins. A single record per CDR3 protein comes from TCRdb applying MiXCR to the 5' RACE reads. The table shows more than 400,000 distinct CDR3 sequences, with around 15% occurring only once. These data were also filed under a second study, of yellow fever vaccine responses in identical twins.

The sequencing input was CD4+ T cells sorted from blood. Receptor source: a woman in her late teens or twenties in good health.

This chain links TRBV11-3 with TRBJ2-4; possible D gene TRBD1, 6 bases. This CDR3 is 13 amino acids long. CDR1 and CDR2 (germline): SGHNT, YENEEA. Trimming cost V 2 bases and J 9 bases, with 11 bases left between them. The CDR3 DNA reads TGTGCCAGCAGCTTAAACAGGGACGTCATTCAGTACTTC. Translating it yields CASSLNRDVIQYF.

The CDR3 here is CASSQVRLGLMNTEAFF. The CDR3, as DNA: TGTGCCAGCAGCCAGGTTAGACTGGGTTTGATGAACACTGAAGCTTTCTTT. This chain joins TRBV3-1 and TRBJ1-1; D unresolved. The germline CDR1 and CDR2 sequences are LGHDT and YNNKEL (reference sequence). Trimming shortened V by 3 bases and J by 0 bases, and 17 bases separated the two germline ends. The CDR3 loop spans 17 amino acids.

This chain connects TRBV5-1 to TRBJ2-7; D gene ambiguous. Looked up from germline, CDR1 is SGHRS and CDR2 is YFSETQ. This CDR3 spans 13 amino acids. V lost 0 bases and J 3 bases, leaving 7 bases between the germline ends. The CDR3 DNA reads as TGCGCCAGCAGCTTGGAGGTTTACTACGAGCAGTACTTC. Residues: CASSLEVYYEQYF.

The chain joins TRBV5-6 to TRBJ1-1, with no clear D. With 0 bases removed from V and 7 bases from J, the gap between germline ends came to 13 bases. The germline V gene encodes CDR1 SGHDT and CDR2 YYEEEE. The CDR3 loop spans 14 amino acids. DNA for the CDR3: TGTGCCAGCAGCTTGGCCGGAGGTCGCGTTGAAGCTTTCTTT. It yields the protein CASSLAGGRVEAFF. The full variable domain, in which reference TRBV5-6 and TRBJ1-1 provide the parts outside the CDR3, is DAGVTQSPTHLIKTRGQQVTLRCSPKSGHDTVSWYQQALGQGPQFIFQYYEEEERQRGNFPDRFSGHQFPNYSSELNVNALLLGDSALYLCASSLAGGRVEAFFGQGTRLTVV.